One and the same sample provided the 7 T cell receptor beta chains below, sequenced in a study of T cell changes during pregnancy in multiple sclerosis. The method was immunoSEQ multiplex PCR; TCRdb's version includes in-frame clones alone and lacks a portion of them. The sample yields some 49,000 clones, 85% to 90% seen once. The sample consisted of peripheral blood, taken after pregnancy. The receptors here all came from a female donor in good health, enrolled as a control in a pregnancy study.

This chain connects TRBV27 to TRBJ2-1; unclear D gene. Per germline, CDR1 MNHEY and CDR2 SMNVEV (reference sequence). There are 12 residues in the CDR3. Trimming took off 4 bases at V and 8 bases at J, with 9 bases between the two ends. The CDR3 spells CASSSVSHEQFF. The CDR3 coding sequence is TGTGCCAGCAGTTCGGTGTCCCATGAGCAGTTCTTC.

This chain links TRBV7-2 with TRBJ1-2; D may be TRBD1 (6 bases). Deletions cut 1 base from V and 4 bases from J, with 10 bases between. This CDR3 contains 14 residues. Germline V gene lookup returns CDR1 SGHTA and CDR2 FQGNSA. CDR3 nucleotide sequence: TGTGCCAGCAGCTTAGAGGGGGATCCCTATGGCTACACCTTC. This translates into CASSLEGDPYGYTF.

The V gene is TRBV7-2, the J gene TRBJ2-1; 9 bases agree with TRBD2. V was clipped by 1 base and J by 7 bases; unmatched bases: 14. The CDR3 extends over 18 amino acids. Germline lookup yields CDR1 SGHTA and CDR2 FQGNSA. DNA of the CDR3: TGTGCCAGCAGCTTAGGTTTTTTGGTGCGGGGGGGCGGTAATGAGCAGTTCTTC. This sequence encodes CASSLGFLVRGGGNEQFF.

The chain's CDR3 is CAAETGGNTEAFF. CDR3 nucleotide sequence: TGTGCCGCAGAAACAGGGGGGAACACTGAAGCTTTCTTT. V usage is TRBV2 and J usage is TRBJ1-1; 8 bases fit TRBD1. J lost 1 base, V lost 11 bases, and 6 bases had no gene match. The CDR3 spans 13 residues. The germline V gene has CDR1 SNHLY and CDR2 FYNNEI.

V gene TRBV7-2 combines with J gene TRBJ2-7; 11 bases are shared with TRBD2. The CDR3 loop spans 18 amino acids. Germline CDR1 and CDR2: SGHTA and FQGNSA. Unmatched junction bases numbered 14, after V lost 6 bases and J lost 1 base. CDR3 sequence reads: CASRDDSGRALLSYEQYF. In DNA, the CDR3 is TGTGCCAGCAGGGACGATAGCGGGAGGGCCTTATTATCCTACGAGCAGTACTTC.

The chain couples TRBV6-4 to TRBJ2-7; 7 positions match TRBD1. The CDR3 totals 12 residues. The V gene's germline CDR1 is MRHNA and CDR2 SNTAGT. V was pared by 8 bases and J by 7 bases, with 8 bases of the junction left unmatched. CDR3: CASPDRVAEQYF. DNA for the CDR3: TGTGCCAGCCCCGACAGGGTGGCGGAGCAGTACTTC.

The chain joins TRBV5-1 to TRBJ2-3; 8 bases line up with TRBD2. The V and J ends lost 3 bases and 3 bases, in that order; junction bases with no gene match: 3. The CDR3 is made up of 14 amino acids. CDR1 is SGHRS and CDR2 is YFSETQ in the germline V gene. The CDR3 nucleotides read TGCGCCAGCAGCTGGGAGCGGGAGACAGATACGCAGTATTTT. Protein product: CASSWERETDTQYF.